The entry below describes one TCR beta chain. Its target is unknown. This sample was included in a study of T cell repertoires in ileal Crohn's disease. In the study overall: Each sample's TCRB immunosequencing used five hundred nanograms of biopsy DNA. Study-wide results and limits: Compared with CD4 T cells, sorted CD8 cells carried more expanded clones.

The repertoire was sequenced with immunoSEQ multiplex PCR; TCRdb's copy has only in-frame clones and lacks some. This table has nearly 5,500 clones, 82% appearing once. CDR3 length: 14 residues. With 7 bases removed from V and 5 bases from J, the gap between germline ends came to 14 bases. Germline assignment: CDR1 MRHNA and CDR2 SNTAGT. Time point reported: inflamed ileum from the surgical specimen. This chain links TRBV6-4 with TRBJ2-2; D gene ambiguous. The sequence was obtained from an adult with Crohn's disease. The specimen was ileal tissue. The CDR3: CASTANPWTGELFF. The CDR3 DNA is TGTGCCAGCACCGCGAACCCTTGGACCGGGGAGCTGTTTTTT.